One and the same sample provided the 21 T cell receptor beta chains below, sequenced in a study of PD-1 blockade in classical Hodgkin lymphoma. Every patient experienced relapse after autologous stem cell transplantation, and brentuximab vedotin exposure varied. Some clones are missing from TCRdb's copy, which holds only in-frame ones; the method was immunoSEQ multiplex PCR. The sample includes some 23,000 clones, about 74% of them seen just once. This specimen was peripheral blood mononuclear cells (PBMCs), taken before the second cycle of nivolumab. All receptors derive from a human donor with classical Hodgkin lymphoma.

The chain employs TRBV2 and TRBJ1-2; D is ambiguous. Germline V lookup: CDR1 SNHLY, CDR2 FYNNEI. The CDR3 is 13 amino acids. Between the trimmed V and J ends, which lost 4 bases and 7 bases, there was a span of 13 bases. CDR3 residues: CASSVEGSGGYTF. The CDR3 DNA is TGTGCCAGCAGTGTTGAAGGGAGCGGTGGCTACACCTTC.

By frequency in the sample, this clone is medium-sized (0.01 to 0.1%). The chain employs TRBV10-1 and TRBJ1-3; maybe TRBD1 (5 bases). The ends were cut back, 2 bases at V and 7 bases at J, with 24 bases in the middle. This CDR3 is built from 18 residues. The V gene's germline CDR1 is WNHNN and CDR2 SYGVQD (reference sequence). CDR3 region: CASSEPLGTGEMRNTIYF. The CDR3 DNA is TGCGCCAGCAGTGAGCCCCTCGGGACGGGCGAAATGAGGAACACCATATATTTT.

The chain recombines TRBV19 with TRBJ1-1, with 8 bases fitting TRBD1. Germline CDR1 reads LNHDA; CDR2 reads SQIVND (reference sequence). This CDR3 has 16 residues. V was pared by 4 bases and J by 1 base, with 8 bases of the junction left unmatched. The CDR3 nucleotides read TGTGCCAGTAGTAGGTTGACAGGGGCAAAGAACACTGAAGCTTTCTTT. Protein sequence: CASSRLTGAKNTEAFF.

This clone was picked up a small number of times. The CDR3 loop is CASSFFSQGGTEAFF. DNA of the CDR3: TGCGCCAGCAGCTTTTTCTCACAGGGAGGGACTGAAGCTTTCTTT. V and J are TRBV5-1 and TRBJ1-1; TRBD1 might be the D (6 bases). This CDR3 contains 15 residues. Looked up from germline, CDR1 is SGHRS and CDR2 is YFSETQ. V dropped 2 bases and J dropped 5 bases, with 16 bases sitting between them. The full variable domain, with the rest looked up from reference TRBV5-1 and TRBJ1-1, is KAGVTQTPRYLIKTRGQQVTLSCSPISGHRSVSWYQQTPGQGLQFLFEYFSETQRNKGNFPGRFSGRQFSNSRSEMNVSTLELGDSALYLCASSFFSQGGTEAFFGQGTRLTVV.

This clone has a handful of counts. V gene TRBV19 combines with J gene TRBJ1-1; unclear D gene. V was trimmed by 8 bases and J by 4 bases, leaving 11 bases between them. The V gene's germline CDR1 is LNHDA and CDR2 SQIVND (reference sequence). This CDR3 is built from 12 residues. In DNA form, the CDR3 reads TGTGCCAGTGCGAGGGCGAGCACTGAAGCTTTCTTT. It is translated as CASARASTEAFF.

The rearrangement links TRBV21-1 to TRBJ2-1; the DNA was not used to check the table's D call, TRBD2. TRBV21-1 is a pseudogene segment. This CDR3 has 15 amino acids. CDR3 amino acids: CASSKGPSSYNEQFF. CDR3 in DNA: TGTGCCAGCAGCAAAGGTCCTAGCTCCTACAATGAGCAGTTCTTC.

Sample share makes this clone medium-sized. This sequence joins TRBV2 and TRBJ2-3; weak D call: TRBD2 (5 bases). This CDR3 region has 15 residues. The germline CDR1 and CDR2 sequences are SNHLY and FYNNEI. V was cut by 5 bases and J by 4 bases, with 16 bases left in between. The CDR3 DNA sequence: TGTGCCAGCAGTCGCCTAGGTGGGAGAGCAGATACGCAGTATTTT. It yields the protein CASSRLGGRADTQYF.

The chain employs TRBV2 and TRBJ2-5; the match to TRBD2 covers 9 bases. V lost 7 bases and J lost 5; bases outside the gene matches: 11. Germline V lookup: CDR1 SNHLY, CDR2 FYNNEI. The CDR3 extends over 15 amino acids. The CDR3 reads CASKAGTSLLETQYF. The CDR3 nucleotides are TGTGCCAGCAAAGCCGGGACTAGCCTCTTGGAGACCCAGTACTTC.

A few counts support this clone. The J gene is TRBJ1-2, the V gene TRBV7-2; D not resolved. V was pared by 1 base and J by 4 bases, with 10 bases between. CDR1 is SGHTA, CDR2 FQGNSA, per germline. The CDR3 length is 14 residues. The CDR3 sequence: CASSLVATTYGYTF. CDR3 in DNA: TGTGCCAGCAGCTTAGTGGCAACAACCTATGGCTACACCTTC.

V gene TRBV10-2 combines with J gene TRBJ2-1; possibly TRBD1 for D (7 bases). The V gene's germline CDR1 is WSHSY and CDR2 SAAADI. V lost 6 bases to trimming and J lost 2 bases, with 14 bases between them. The CDR3 runs 15 residues. CDR3 sequence reads: CASRRSRGAYNEQFF. The DNA for the CDR3 is TGCGCCAGCAGGAGGTCCAGGGGGGCCTACAATGAGCAGTTCTTC.

The sample holds a few counts of this clone. The chain is built from TRBV2 and TRBJ2-1; 11 nucleotides match TRBD2. Unmatched junction bases numbered 5, after V lost 1 base and J lost 0 bases. This CDR3 is built from 18 residues. Germline values: CDR1 SNHLY, CDR2 FYNNEI. The CDR3 DNA is TGTGCCAGCAGTGAAGGGCTAGCGGGAGGCTCCTCCTACAATGAGCAGTTCTTC. It yields the protein CASSEGLAGGSSYNEQFF.

The chain carries TRBV4-1 and TRBJ2-1, with D perhaps TRBD1 (6 bases). Germline V CDR1 and CDR2: MGHRA, YSYEKL. The CDR3 has 15 residues. The V and J ends lost 4 bases and 0 bases respectively, with 10 bases between them. This chain's CDR3 is CASSPGESSYNEQFF. Here the CDR3 DNA reads TGCGCCAGCAGCCCAGGGGAAAGCTCCTACAATGAGCAGTTCTTC.

The chain uses TRBV2 and TRBJ2-3; TRBD2 matches 7 bases. The CDR3 sequence is 15 residues long. J lost 1 base, V lost 7 bases, and 8 bases had no gene match. Germline V gene lookup returns CDR1 SNHLY and CDR2 FYNNEI. Here the CDR3 DNA reads TGTGCCAGCAAAAGCGGAGCGGGGCGCACAGATACGCAGTATTTT. Protein sequence: CASKSGAGRTDTQYF.

The V and J genes are TRBV13 and TRBJ1-1, with TRBD1 identical over 8 bases. CDR3 size: 15 residues. In germline, CDR1 is PRHDT, CDR2 FYEKMQ (reference sequence). Trimming at V came to 6 bases and at J to 0 bases, leaving 6 bases not matched to a gene. The CDR3 coding sequence is TGTGCCAGCAGAACACAGGGGGGTTTGAACACTGAAGCTTTCTTT. Translated, it gives CASRTQGGLNTEAFF.

This chain connects TRBV5-1 to TRBJ2-5, with 9 bases identical to TRBD2. The germline V gene has CDR1 SGHRS and CDR2 YFSETQ. The junction had 3 bases not matched to a gene; V was cut back by 3 bases and J by 3 bases. The CDR3 extends over 14 amino acids. The CDR3 reads CASSWGLAEETQYF. The CDR3 coding sequence is TGCGCCAGCAGCTGGGGACTAGCAGAAGAGACCCAGTACTTC.

The chain recombines TRBV5-1 with TRBJ2-7; 8 bases line up with TRBD1. CDR3 length: 13 residues. The germline CDR1 and CDR2 sequences are SGHRS and YFSETQ. The V and J ends lost 0 bases and 9 bases, in that order; junction bases with no gene match: 5. CDR3 sequence reads: CASSLGQGQGQYF. The CDR3 DNA reads TGCGCCAGCAGCTTGGGACAGGGGCAGGGGCAGTACTTC.

The rearrangement links TRBV7-6 to TRBJ2-7; D may match TRBD1 or TRBD2 (6 bases each). Germline V CDR1 and CDR2: SGHVS, FNYEAQ. The germline V and J ends were trimmed by 5 bases and 0 bases, with 23 bases remaining between them. The CDR3 has 18 amino acids. The CDR3: CASSAWGRGPQYSYEQYF. As DNA, the CDR3 is TGTGCCAGCAGCGCCTGGGGGCGGGGCCCCCAATACTCCTACGAGCAGTACTTC.

The chain has TRBV2 and TRBJ1-5; no definite D call. The germline V gene has CDR1 SNHLY and CDR2 FYNNEI. This CDR3 is built from 15 residues. The V gene lost 3 bases and the J gene lost 0 bases, with 9 bases spanning the gap. The CDR3 sequence: CASSEERHSNQPQHF. DNA of the CDR3: TGTGCCAGCAGTGAGGAGAGGCATAGCAATCAGCCCCAGCATTTT.

The chain uses TRBV27 and TRBJ2-4; the D gene is possibly TRBD2 (6 bases). The CDR3 has 17 amino acids. The V end lost 5 bases, the J end lost 3 bases, and 20 bases lay between the germline ends. The germline CDR1 and CDR2 sequences are MNHEY and SMNVEV (reference sequence). DNA of the CDR3: TGTGCCAGCAGTACCTTCCGACAGCGGCGGGACAAAAACATTCAGTACTTC. Translated, it gives CASSTFRQRRDKNIQYF.

This CDR3 reads CASSLLGIGEQFF. CDR3 in DNA: TGCGCCAGCAGCTTGTTGGGGATTGGGGAGCAGTTCTTC. The V gene is TRBV5-1, the J gene TRBJ2-1, with D unclear. Germline CDR1 reads SGHRS; CDR2 reads YFSETQ. With 1 base removed from V and 10 bases from J, the gap between germline ends came to 12 bases. CDR3 size: 13 residues.

The rearrangement uses TRBV10-1 and TRBJ2-7, with TRBD2 as a possible D gene (6 bases). Germline V gene lookup returns CDR1 WNHNN and CDR2 SYGVQD (reference sequence). V lost 4 bases and J lost 6, with 13 bases in between. This CDR3 has 13 amino acids. The CDR3 here is CASSVTGEGEQYF. The DNA for the CDR3 is TGCGCCAGCAGTGTAACGGGAGAGGGCGAGCAGTACTTC.